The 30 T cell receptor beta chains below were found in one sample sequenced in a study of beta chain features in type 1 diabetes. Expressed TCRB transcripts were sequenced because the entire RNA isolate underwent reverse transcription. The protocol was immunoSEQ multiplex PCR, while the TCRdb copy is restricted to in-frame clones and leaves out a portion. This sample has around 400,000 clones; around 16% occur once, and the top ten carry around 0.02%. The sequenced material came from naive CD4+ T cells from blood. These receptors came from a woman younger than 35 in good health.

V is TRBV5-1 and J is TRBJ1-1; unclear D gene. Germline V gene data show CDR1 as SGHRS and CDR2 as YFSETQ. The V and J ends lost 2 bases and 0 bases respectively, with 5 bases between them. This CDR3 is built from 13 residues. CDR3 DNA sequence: TGCGCCAGCAGCTTTTCGTTGAACACTGAAGCTTTCTTT. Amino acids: CASSFSLNTEAFF.

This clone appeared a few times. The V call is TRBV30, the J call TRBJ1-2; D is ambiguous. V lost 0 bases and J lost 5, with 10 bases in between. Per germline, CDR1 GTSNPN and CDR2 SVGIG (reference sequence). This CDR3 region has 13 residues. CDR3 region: CAWSVLRGYGYTF. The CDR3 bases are TGTGCCTGGAGTGTACTTAGAGGTTATGGCTACACCTTC. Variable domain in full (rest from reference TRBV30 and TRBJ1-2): SQTIHQWPATLVQPVGSPLSLECTVEGTSNPNLYWYRQAAGRGLQLLFYSVGIGQISSEVPQNLSASRPQDRQFILSSKKLLLSDSGFYLCAWSVLRGYGYTFGSGTRLTVV.

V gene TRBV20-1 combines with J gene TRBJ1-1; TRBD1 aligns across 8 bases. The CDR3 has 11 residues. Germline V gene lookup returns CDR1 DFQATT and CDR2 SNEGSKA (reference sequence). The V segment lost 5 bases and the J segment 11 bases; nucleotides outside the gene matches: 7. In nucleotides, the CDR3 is TGCAGTGCTTACCAGGGGGCGGCGGCTTTCTTT. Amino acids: CSAYQGAAAFF.

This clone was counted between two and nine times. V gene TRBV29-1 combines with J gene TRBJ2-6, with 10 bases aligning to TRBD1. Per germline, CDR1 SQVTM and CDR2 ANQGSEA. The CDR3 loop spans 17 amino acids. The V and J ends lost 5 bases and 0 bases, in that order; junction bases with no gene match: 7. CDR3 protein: CSVRQGAHSSGANVLTF. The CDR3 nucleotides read TGCAGCGTTCGACAGGGGGCACATAGCTCTGGGGCCAACGTCCTGACTTTC.

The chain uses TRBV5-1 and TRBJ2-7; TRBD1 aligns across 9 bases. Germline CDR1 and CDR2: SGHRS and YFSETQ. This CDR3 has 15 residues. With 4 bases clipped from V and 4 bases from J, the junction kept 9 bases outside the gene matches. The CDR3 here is CASSTGQGLVYEQYF. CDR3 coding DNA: TGCGCCAGCAGCACGGGACAGGGTTTAGTATACGAGCAGTACTTC.

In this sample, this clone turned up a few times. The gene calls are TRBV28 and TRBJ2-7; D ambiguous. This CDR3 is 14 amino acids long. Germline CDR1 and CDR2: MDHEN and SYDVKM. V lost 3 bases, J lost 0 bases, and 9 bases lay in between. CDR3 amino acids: CASSFSLSSYEQYF. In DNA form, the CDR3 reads TGTGCCAGCAGTTTTAGCTTGTCCTCCTACGAGCAGTACTTC. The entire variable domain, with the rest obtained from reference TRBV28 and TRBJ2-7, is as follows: DVKVTQSSRYLVKRTGEKVFLECVQDMDHENMFWYRQDPGLGLRLIYFSYDVKMKEKGDIPEGYSVSREKKERFSLILESASTNQTSMYLCASSFSLSSYEQYFGPGTRLTVT.

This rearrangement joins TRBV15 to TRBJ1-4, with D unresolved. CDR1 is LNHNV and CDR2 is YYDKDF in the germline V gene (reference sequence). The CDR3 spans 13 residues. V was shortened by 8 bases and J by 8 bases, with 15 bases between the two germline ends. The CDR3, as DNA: TGTGCCACCTCCCCGACGGGTGGCGAAAAACTGTTTTTT. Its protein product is CATSPTGGEKLFF.

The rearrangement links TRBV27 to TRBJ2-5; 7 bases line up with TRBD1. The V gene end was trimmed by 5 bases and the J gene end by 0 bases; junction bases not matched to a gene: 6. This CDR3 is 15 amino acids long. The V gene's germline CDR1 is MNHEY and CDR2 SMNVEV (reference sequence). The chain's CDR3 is CASSGQAAYQETQYF. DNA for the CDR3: TGTGCCAGCAGTGGACAGGCCGCTTACCAAGAGACCCAGTACTTC.

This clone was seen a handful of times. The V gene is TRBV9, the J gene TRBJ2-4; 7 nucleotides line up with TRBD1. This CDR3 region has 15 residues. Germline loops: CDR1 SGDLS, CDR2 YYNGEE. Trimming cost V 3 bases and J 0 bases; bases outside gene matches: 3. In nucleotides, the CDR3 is TGTGCCAGCAGCGCGACAGGGCTAGCCAAAAACATTCAGTACTTC. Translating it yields CASSATGLAKNIQYF.

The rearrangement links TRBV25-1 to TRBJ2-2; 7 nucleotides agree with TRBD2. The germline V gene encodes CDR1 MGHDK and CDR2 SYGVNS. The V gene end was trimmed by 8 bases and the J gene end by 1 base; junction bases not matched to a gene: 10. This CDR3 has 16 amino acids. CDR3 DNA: TGTGCCAGCTCCCGTGTCGAGCGGGAGAACACCGGGGAGCTGTTTTTT. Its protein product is CASSRVERENTGELFF. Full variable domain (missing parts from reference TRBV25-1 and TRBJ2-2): EADIYQTPRYLVIGTGKKITLECSQTMGHDKMYWYQQDPGMELHLIHYSYGVNSTEKGDLSSESTVSRIRTEHFPLTLESARPSHTSQYLCASSRVERENTGELFFGEGSRLTVL.

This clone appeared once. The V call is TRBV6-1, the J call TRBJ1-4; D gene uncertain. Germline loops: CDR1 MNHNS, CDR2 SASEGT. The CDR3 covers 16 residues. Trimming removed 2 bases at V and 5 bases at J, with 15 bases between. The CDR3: CASSESFEQNNEKLFF. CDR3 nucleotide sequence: TGTGCCAGCAGTGAAAGTTTCGAACAGAACAATGAAAAACTGTTTTTT.

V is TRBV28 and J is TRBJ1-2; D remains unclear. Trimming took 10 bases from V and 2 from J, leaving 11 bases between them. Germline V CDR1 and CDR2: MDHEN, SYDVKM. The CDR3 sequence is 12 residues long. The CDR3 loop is CATVQNNYGYTF. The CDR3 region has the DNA TGTGCCACCGTACAGAACAACTATGGCTACACCTTC.

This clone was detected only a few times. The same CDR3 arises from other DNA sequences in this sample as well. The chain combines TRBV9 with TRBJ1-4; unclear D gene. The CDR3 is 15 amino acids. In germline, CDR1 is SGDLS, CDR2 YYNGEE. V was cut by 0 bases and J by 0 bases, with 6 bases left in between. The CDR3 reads CASSVGRTTNEKLFF. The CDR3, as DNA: TGTGCCAGCAGCGTAGGCAGGACAACTAATGAAAAACTGTTTTTT.

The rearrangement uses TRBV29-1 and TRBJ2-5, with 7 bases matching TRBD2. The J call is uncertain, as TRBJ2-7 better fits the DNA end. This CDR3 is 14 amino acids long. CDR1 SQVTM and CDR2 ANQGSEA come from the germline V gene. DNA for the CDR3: TGCAGCGTTGAAGATCCCGGACTAGGGAGCGAGCAGTACTTC. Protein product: CSVEDPGLGSEQYF.

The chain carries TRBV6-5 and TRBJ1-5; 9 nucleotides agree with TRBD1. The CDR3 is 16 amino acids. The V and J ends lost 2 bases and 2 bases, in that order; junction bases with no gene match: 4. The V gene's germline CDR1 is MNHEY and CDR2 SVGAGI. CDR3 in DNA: TGTGCCAGCAGTTACCAAAGGACAGGGGGCAATCAGCCCCAGCATTTT. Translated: CASSYQRTGGNQPQHF.

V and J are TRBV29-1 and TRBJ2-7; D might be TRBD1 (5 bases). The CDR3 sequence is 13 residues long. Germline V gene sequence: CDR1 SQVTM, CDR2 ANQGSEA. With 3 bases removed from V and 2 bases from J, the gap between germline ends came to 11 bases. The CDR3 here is CSVDWGRPYEQYF. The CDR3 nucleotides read TGCAGCGTTGATTGGGGCAGACCCTACGAGCAGTACTTC.

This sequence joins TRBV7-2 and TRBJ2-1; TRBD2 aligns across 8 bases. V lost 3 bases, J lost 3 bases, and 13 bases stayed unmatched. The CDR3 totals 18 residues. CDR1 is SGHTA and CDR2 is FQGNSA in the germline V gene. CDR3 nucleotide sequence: TGTGCCAGCAGCTTCGCAATTGGGAGCGGGAGCATCTACAATGAGCAGTTCTTC. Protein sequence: CASSFAIGSGSIYNEQFF. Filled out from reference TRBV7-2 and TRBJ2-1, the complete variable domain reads GAGVSQSPSNKVTEKGKDVELRCDPISGHTALYWYRQSLGQGLEFLIYFQGNSAPDKSGLPSDRFSAERTGGSVSTLTIQRTQQEDSAVYLCASSFAIGSGSIYNEQFFGPGTRLTVL.

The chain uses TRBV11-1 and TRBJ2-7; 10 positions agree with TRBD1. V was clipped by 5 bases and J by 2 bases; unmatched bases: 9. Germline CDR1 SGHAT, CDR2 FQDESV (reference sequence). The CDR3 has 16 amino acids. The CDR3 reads CASSARSGTGAYEQYF. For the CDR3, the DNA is TGTGCCAGCAGCGCACGCTCCGGGACAGGGGCCTACGAGCAGTACTTC.

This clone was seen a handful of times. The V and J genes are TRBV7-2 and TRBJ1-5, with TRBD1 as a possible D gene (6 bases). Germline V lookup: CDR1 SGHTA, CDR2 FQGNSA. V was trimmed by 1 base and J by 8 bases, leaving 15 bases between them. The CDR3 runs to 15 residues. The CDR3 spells CASSLDRGAIKPQHF. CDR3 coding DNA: TGTGCCAGCAGCTTAGATCGGGGGGCCATCAAGCCCCAGCATTTT.

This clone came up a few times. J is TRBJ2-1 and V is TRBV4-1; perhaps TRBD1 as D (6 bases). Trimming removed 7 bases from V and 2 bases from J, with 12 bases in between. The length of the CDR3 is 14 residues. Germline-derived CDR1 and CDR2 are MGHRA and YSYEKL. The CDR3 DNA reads TGCGCCAGCACCTCAGGACAGCCCTACAATGAGCAGTTCTTC. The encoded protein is CASTSGQPYNEQFF.

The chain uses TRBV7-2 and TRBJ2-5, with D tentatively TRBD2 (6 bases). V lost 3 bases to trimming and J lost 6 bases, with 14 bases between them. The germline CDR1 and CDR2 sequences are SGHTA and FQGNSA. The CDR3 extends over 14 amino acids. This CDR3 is CASSLSQEGKTQYF. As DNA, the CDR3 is TGTGCCAGCAGCTTGTCTCAGGAGGGGAAGACCCAGTACTTC. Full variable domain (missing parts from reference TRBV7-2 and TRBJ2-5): GAGVSQSPSNKVTEKGKDVELRCDPISGHTALYWYRQSLGQGLEFLIYFQGNSAPDKSGLPSDRFSAERTGGSVSTLTIQRTQQEDSAVYLCASSLSQEGKTQYFGPGTRLLVL.

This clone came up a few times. The CDR3 loop is CASSDRESYEQYF. Here the CDR3 DNA reads TGTGCCAGCAGCGACAGGGAGTCCTACGAGCAGTACTTC. The V and J genes are TRBV11-3 and TRBJ2-7; 7 bases match TRBD1. Trimming took 5 bases from V and 1 from J; bases not matched to a gene: 2. The CDR3 loop spans 13 amino acids. CDR1 is SGHNT and CDR2 is YENEEA in the germline V gene.

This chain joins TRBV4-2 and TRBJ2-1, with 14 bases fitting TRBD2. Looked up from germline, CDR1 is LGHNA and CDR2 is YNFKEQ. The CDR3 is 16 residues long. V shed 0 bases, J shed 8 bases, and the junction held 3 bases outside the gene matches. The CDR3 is CASSQEGTSGSYEQFF. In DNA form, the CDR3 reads TGTGCCAGCAGCCAAGAAGGGACTAGCGGGAGTTATGAGCAGTTCTTC.

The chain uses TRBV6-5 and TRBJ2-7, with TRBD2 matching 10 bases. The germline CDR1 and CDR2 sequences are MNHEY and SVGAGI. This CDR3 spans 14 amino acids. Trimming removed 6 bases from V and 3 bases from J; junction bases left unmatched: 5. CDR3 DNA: TGTGCCAGCAGGAGGACTAGCGGAAACTACGAGCAGTACTTC. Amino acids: CASRRTSGNYEQYF.

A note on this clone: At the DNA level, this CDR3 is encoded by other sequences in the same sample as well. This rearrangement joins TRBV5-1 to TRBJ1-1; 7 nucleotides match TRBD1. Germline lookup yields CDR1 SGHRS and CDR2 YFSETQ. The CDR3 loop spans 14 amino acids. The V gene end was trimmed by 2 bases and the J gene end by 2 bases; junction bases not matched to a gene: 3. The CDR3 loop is CASSFGTANTEAFF. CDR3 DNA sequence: TGCGCCAGCAGCTTCGGGACAGCCAACACTGAAGCTTTCTTT.

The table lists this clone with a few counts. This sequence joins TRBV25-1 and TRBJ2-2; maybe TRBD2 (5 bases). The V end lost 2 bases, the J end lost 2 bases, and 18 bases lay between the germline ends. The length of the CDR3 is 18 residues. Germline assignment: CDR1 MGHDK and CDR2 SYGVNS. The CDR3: CASSERAGRSRNTGELFF. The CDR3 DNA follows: TGTGCCAGCAGTGAACGGGCTGGGAGATCTCGAAACACCGGGGAGCTGTTTTTT. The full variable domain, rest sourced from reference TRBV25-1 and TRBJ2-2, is EADIYQTPRYLVIGTGKKITLECSQTMGHDKMYWYQQDPGMELHLIHYSYGVNSTEKGDLSSESTVSRIRTEHFPLTLESARPSHTSQYLCASSERAGRSRNTGELFFGEGSRLTVL.

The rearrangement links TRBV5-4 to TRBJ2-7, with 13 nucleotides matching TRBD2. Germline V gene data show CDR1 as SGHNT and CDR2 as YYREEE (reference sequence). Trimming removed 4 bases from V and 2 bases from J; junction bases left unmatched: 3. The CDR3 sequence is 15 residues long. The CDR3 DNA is TGTGCCAGCAGCCGGACTAGCGGGAGTCCCTACGAGCAGTACTTC. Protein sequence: CASSRTSGSPYEQYF.

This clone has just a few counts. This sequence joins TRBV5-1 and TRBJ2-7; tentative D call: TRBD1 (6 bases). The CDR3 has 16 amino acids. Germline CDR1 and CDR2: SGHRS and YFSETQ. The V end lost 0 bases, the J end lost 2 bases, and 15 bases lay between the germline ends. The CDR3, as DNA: TGCGCCAGCAGCTTGGTACGGCAGGGGCCTACCTACGAGCAGTACTTC. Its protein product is CASSLVRQGPTYEQYF.

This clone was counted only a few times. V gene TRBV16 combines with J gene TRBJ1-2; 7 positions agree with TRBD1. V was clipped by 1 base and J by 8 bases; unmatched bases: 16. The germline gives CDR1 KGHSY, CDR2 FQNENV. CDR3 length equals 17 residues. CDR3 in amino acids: CASSQLTGTAVMNGYTF. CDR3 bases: TGTGCCAGCAGCCAATTGACCGGGACAGCAGTTATGAACGGCTACACCTTC.

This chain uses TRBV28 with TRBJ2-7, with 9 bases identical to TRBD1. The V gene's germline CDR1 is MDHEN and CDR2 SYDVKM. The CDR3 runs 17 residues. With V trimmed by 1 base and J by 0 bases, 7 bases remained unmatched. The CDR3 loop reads CASSLLGRGQGSYEQYF. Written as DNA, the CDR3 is TGTGCCAGCAGTTTATTGGGTCGGGGACAGGGCTCCTACGAGCAGTACTTC.